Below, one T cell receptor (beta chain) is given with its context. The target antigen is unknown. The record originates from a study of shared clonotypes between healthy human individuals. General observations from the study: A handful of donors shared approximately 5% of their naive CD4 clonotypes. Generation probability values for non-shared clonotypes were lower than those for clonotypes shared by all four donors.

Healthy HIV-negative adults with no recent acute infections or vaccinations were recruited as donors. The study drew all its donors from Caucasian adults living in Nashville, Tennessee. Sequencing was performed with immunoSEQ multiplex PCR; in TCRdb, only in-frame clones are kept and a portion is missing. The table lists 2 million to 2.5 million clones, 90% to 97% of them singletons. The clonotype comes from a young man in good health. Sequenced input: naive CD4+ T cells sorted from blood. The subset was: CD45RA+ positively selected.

DNA for the CDR3: TGTGCCAGCAGCTTGGAGGGACAGGTTGTTACCTACGAGCAGTACTTC. Amino acids: CASSLEGQVVTYEQYF. The gene calls are TRBV5-5 and TRBJ2-7; 8 positions match TRBD1. V shed 0 bases and J 2 bases; nucleotides not matched to a gene: 7. Germline V gene lookup returns CDR1 SGHKS and CDR2 YYEKEE (reference sequence). This CDR3 spans 16 amino acids.